The 6 T cell receptor beta chains given below trace back to one sample, sequenced in a study of T-cell reconstitution after alpha-beta-depleted transplantation in children. Preparing the TCRbeta library involved the use of unique molecular identifiers. One entry per CDR3 protein results from TCRdb running MiXCR on the PCR reads. The sample has about 830,000 distinct CDR3 sequences; roughly 15% are singletons. Specimen: PBMCs, mostly from graft donor cells, collected 360 days after TCRalphabeta/CD19-depleted stem cell transplant. Source of these receptors: a male patient younger than 18 who had a stem cell transplant for acute lymphoblastic leukemia, so the T cells may come from the graft donor.

The chain carries TRBV20-1 and TRBJ2-7; 12 bases fit TRBD2. Germline V gene lookup returns CDR1 DFQATT and CDR2 SNEGSKA (reference sequence). V was pared by 5 bases and J by 12 bases, with 5 bases of the junction left unmatched. The CDR3 runs 11 residues. The CDR3 region is CSAGLAGSRYF. Written as DNA, the CDR3 is TGCAGTGCTGGACTAGCGGGATCCCGGTACTTC.

The chain uses TRBV29-1 and TRBJ2-7; 7 nucleotides match TRBD2. J lost 2 bases, V lost 7 bases, and 8 bases had no gene match. The CDR3 is 13 residues long. Germline V gene data show CDR1 as SQVTM and CDR2 as ANQGSEA. The CDR3 nucleotides read TGCAGCGGCCAACTAGCGACTACCTACGAGCAGTACTTC. It specifies CSGQLATTYEQYF.

This clonotype was seen more than once but under ten times. The gene calls are TRBV7-6 and TRBJ2-1; D is uncertain. V was pared by 2 bases and J by 1 base, with 24 bases between. This CDR3 is 20 amino acids long. Germline loops: CDR1 SGHVS, CDR2 FNYEAQ. CDR3: CASSLRDGPSQAISYNEQFF. The CDR3 nucleotides are TGTGCCAGCAGCTTAAGGGATGGGCCGTCCCAGGCGATTTCCTACAATGAGCAGTTCTTC.

This clonotype was recorded only once. The chain joins TRBV6-1 to TRBJ2-5; 10 bases map to TRBD2. J lost 5 bases, V lost 7 bases, and 10 bases had no gene match. CDR3 length: 15 amino acids. The germline V gene has CDR1 MNHNS and CDR2 SASEGT. Here the CDR3 DNA reads TGTGCCAGCACCTTCGAAGCGGGAGGGCCGGAGACCCAGTACTTC. Translation: CASTFEAGGPETQYF.

This clonotype was seen more than once but under ten times. The V call is TRBV7-9, the J call TRBJ2-1; D unclear. The CDR3 sequence is 16 residues long. V lost 0 bases and J lost 3, with 12 bases in between. Germline CDR1 SEHNR, CDR2 FQNEAQ (reference sequence). The CDR3: CASSLATPENYNEQFF. In DNA form, the CDR3 reads TGTGCCAGCAGCTTAGCGACCCCGGAGAACTACAATGAGCAGTTCTTC.

The CDR3: CASSLGDLGVAKNIQYF. The CDR3 nucleotides read TGTGCCAGCAGCTTAGGGGACCTGGGGGTAGCCAAAAACATTCAGTACTTC. This chain links TRBV7-8 with TRBJ2-4, with D possibly called TRBD1 or TRBD2 (5 bases each). Trimming shortened V by 1 base and J by 0 bases, and 13 bases separated the two germline ends. Germline values: CDR1 SGHVS, CDR2 FQNEAQ. The CDR3 is made up of 17 amino acids.